This is a list of T cell receptor beta chains from one sample in a study of blood T cell repertoires in COVID-19. Sequencing used immunoSEQ multiplex PCR; TCRdb keeps in-frame clones, though not all of them. The table shows 65,000 to 95,000 clones, with roughly 87% occurring only once. The sequenced sample consisted of peripheral blood. Receptors originate from a man aged 25 to 45 with acute or convalescent COVID-19. Both conserved end residues are part of each CDR3. Fields, in order: J gene, clone size, V gene, D gene, CDR3 protein, CDR3 DNA. A D gene is named only where the DNA matches it firmly. For some rows the clone size is stated as once, few or many, or as a class when expanded; others skip it.

j_call: TRBJ2-7
clone_size: .
v_call: TRBV18
d_call: TRBD1
cdr3_aa: CASSPLVGGRGEQYF
cdr3_nt: TGTGCCAGCTCACCACTTGTAGGGGGCAGGGGCGAGCAGTACTTC

j_call: TRBJ2-1
clone_size: .
v_call: TRBV28
d_call: TRBD2
cdr3_aa: CASTPGLATNEQFF
cdr3_nt: TGTGCCAGCACACCGGGACTAGCAACGAATGAGCAGTTCTTC

j_call: TRBJ1-5
clone_size: .
v_call: TRBV21-1
d_call: .
cdr3_aa: CASSAKYRAQPQHF
cdr3_nt: TGTGCCAGCAGCGCCAAATACAGGGCTCAGCCCCAGCATTTT

j_call: TRBJ2-5
clone_size: .
v_call: TRBV3-1/TRBV3-2
d_call: TRBD2
cdr3_aa: CASSQGGRGAQYF
cdr3_nt: TGTGCCAGCAGCCAAGGGGGGCGGGGGGCCCAGTACTTC

j_call: TRBJ2-7
clone_size: .
v_call: TRBV9
d_call: TRBD2
cdr3_aa: CASSPQVAGVEQYF
cdr3_nt: TGTGCCAGCAGCCCCCAGGTAGCGGGAGTCGAGCAGTACTTC

j_call: TRBJ2-7
clone_size: once
v_call: TRBV19
d_call: .
cdr3_aa: CASSGQDSNYEQYF
cdr3_nt: TGTGCCAGTAGTGGCCAGGACAGTAACTACGAGCAGTACTTC

j_call: TRBJ2-7
clone_size: once
v_call: TRBV30
d_call: TRBD1
cdr3_aa: CAWSPGTGFYEQYF
cdr3_nt: TGTGCCTGGAGTCCCGGGACAGGGTTCTACGAGCAGTACTTC

j_call: TRBJ1-2
clone_size: once
v_call: TRBV9
d_call: TRBD1
cdr3_aa: CASSPNTGAAYGYTF
cdr3_nt: TGTGCCAGCAGCCCCAACACAGGGGCGGCCTATGGCTACACCTTC

j_call: TRBJ2-2
clone_size: .
v_call: TRBV30
d_call: .
cdr3_aa: CAWSATPGELFF
cdr3_nt: TGTGCCTGGAGTGCGACACCCGGGGAGCTGTTTTTT

j_call: TRBJ2-1
clone_size: .
v_call: TRBV28
d_call: .
cdr3_aa: CASSPQGNAYNEQFF
cdr3_nt: TGTGCCAGCAGTCCCCAGGGGAATGCCTACAATGAGCAGTTCTTC

j_call: TRBJ2-6
clone_size: .
v_call: TRBV7-9
d_call: .
cdr3_aa: CASSPGSTRLSSGANVLTF
cdr3_nt: TGTGCCAGCAGCCCCGGGAGTACAAGGCTTAGCTCTGGGGCCAACGTCCTGACTTTC

j_call: TRBJ1-2
clone_size: .
v_call: TRBV30
d_call: TRBD1
cdr3_aa: CAAKGAGGYTF
cdr3_nt: TGTGCCGCCAAGGGGGCCGGTGGCTACACCTTC

j_call: TRBJ2-7
clone_size: .
v_call: TRBV19
d_call: TRBD1
cdr3_aa: CASSRTGQGEQYF
cdr3_nt: TGTGCCAGTAGTCGGACAGGGCAGGGGGAGCAGTACTTC

j_call: TRBJ1-1
clone_size: .
v_call: TRBV6-5
d_call: .
cdr3_aa: CASSYSNRARNTEAFF
cdr3_nt: TGTGCCAGCAGTTACTCGAACAGGGCGAGGAACACTGAAGCTTTCTTT

j_call: TRBJ1-1
clone_size: few
v_call: TRBV7-2
d_call: .
cdr3_aa: CASSLAAGRGNTEAFF
cdr3_nt: TGTGCCAGCAGCTTAGCGGCTGGGCGGGGGAACACTGAAGCTTTCTTT

j_call: TRBJ2-2
clone_size: .
v_call: TRBV6-5
d_call: .
cdr3_aa: CASNQPGGTGELFF
cdr3_nt: TGTGCCAGCAACCAACCAGGGGGGACCGGGGAGCTGTTTTTT

j_call: TRBJ1-5
clone_size: .
v_call: TRBV12-3/TRBV12-4
d_call: .
cdr3_aa: CASSLLRGKPQHF
cdr3_nt: TGTGCCAGCAGTTTATTAAGAGGCAAGCCCCAGCATTTT

j_call: TRBJ2-7
clone_size: .
v_call: TRBV24-1
d_call: TRBD1
cdr3_aa: CATSPGQGVYEQYF
cdr3_nt: TGTGCCACCTCACCGGGACAGGGGGTATACGAGCAGTACTTC

j_call: TRBJ2-2
clone_size: .
v_call: TRBV6-6
d_call: .
cdr3_aa: CASSSLRDTGELFF
cdr3_nt: TGTGCCAGCAGTTCCCTCCGGGACACCGGGGAGCTGTTTTTT

j_call: TRBJ2-2
clone_size: .
v_call: TRBV5-4
d_call: .
cdr3_aa: CASSLGTGWDTGELFF
cdr3_nt: TGTGCCAGCAGCTTGGGAACGGGGTGGGACACCGGGGAGCTGTTTTTT